These 3 T cell receptor beta chains came from one sample sequenced in a study of cytomegalovirus exposure and HLA in healthy donors. PCR amplification relied on 60 Vbeta primers (plus 13 Jbeta primers). Generated by immunoSEQ multiplex PCR, the TCRdb table keeps only in-frame clones and is missing some. The data contain over 150,000 clones, roughly 77% of them seen just once; the ten biggest clones take up 1%. Sequencing used PBMCs. The receptors stem from a woman between 50 and 59 years old in good health and CMV-seropositive.

This chain uses TRBV7-8 with TRBJ1-4, with D tentatively TRBD1 (5 bases). Germline CDR1 SGHVS, CDR2 FQNEAQ. Deletions cut 0 bases from V and 8 bases from J, with 10 bases between. This CDR3 has 14 amino acids. The CDR3 here is CASSLARWGEKLFF. The CDR3 bases are TGTGCCAGCAGCTTAGCCCGGTGGGGCGAAAAACTGTTTTTT.

The V call is TRBV6-5, the J call TRBJ2-7; D might be TRBD1 (6 bases). The length of the CDR3 is 13 residues. Trimming shortened V by 6 bases and J by 6 bases, and 15 bases separated the two germline ends. Germline CDR1 and CDR2: MNHEY and SVGAGI. CDR3 sequence: CASSRSRGGEQYF. The CDR3 coding sequence is TGTGCCAGCAGCCGCTCCAGGGGCGGCGAGCAGTACTTC.

Only one count was recorded for this clone. The J gene is TRBJ2-7, the V gene TRBV28; 7 bases agree with TRBD1. Germline V CDR1 and CDR2: MDHEN, SYDVKM. Trimming at V came to 3 bases and at J to 3 bases, leaving 2 bases not matched to a gene. This CDR3 is built from 13 residues. Written as DNA, the CDR3 is TGTGCCAGCAGTTTCGCAGGGGGCTACGAGCAGTACTTC. It translates to CASSFAGGYEQYF. The full variable domain, in which reference TRBV28 and TRBJ2-7 provide the parts outside the CDR3, is DVKVTQSSRYLVKRTGEKVFLECVQDMDHENMFWYRQDPGLGLRLIYFSYDVKMKEKGDIPEGYSVSREKKERFSLILESASTNQTSMYLCASSFAGGYEQYFGPGTRLTVT.